This TCR beta chain was captured by sequencing in a study of T cell responses to AZD1222 COVID-19 vaccine. Background on the study: Pooled samples include second doses given at about 4 or 12 weeks. Whole-study findings and limits: White British donors predominated, females outnumbered males, and clonal diversity was possibly underestimated. Only a handful of AZD1222 recipients, more than five in all, had baseline seropositivity. Repertoires were collected only later (after the peak T cell response had occurred).

Produced via immunoSEQ multiplex PCR; TCRdb's table is partial and in-frame only. This sample yields about 150,000 clones, of which about 90% are seen a single time; roughly 4.6% belongs to the top ten. Comment on this clone: The antigen is unknown.

The CDR3 has 13 amino acids. Germline V gene lookup returns CDR1 SGHTA and CDR2 FQGNSA. Trimming shortened V by 3 bases and J by 0 bases, and 6 bases separated the two germline ends. The source is an adult in good health. The sequencing used peripheral blood, collected on day 0 of AZD1222 vaccination. J is TRBJ2-7 and V is TRBV7-2; D uncertain. The CDR3 DNA is TGTGCCAGCAGCTTTTCTCCCTCCTACGAGCAGTACTTC. Translating gives CASSFSPSYEQYF.